The clone carrying this T cell receptor beta chain was observed a handful of times. There are 18 residues in the CDR3. Germline CDR1 is MNHNS and CDR2 is SASEGT. V lost 0 bases and J lost 4, with 21 bases in between. The sample is drawn from a study of OX40 agonist ivuxolimab in advanced cancers. Study-level background: Aged roughly 23 to 80 with a mean of 60 years, they were approximately 79% male.

Measured with immunoSEQ multiplex PCR; TCRdb has only the in-frame clones, and not every one. The sample has under 90,000 clones; roughly 80% are singletons. The material was CD4+ or CD8+ T cells sorted from blood, obtained in a trial of the OX40 agonist ivuxolimab. This TCR came from an adult with an advanced solid tumor such as melanoma, head and neck, liver or kidney cancer. This chain links TRBV6-1 with TRBJ2-5, with D perhaps matching TRBD2 (7 bases). CDR3 DNA sequence: TGTGCCAGCAGTGAAGCGCTGAGGGGCAGGGGAGGGCGAGAGACCCAGTACTTC. As protein: CASSEALRGRGGRETQYF.